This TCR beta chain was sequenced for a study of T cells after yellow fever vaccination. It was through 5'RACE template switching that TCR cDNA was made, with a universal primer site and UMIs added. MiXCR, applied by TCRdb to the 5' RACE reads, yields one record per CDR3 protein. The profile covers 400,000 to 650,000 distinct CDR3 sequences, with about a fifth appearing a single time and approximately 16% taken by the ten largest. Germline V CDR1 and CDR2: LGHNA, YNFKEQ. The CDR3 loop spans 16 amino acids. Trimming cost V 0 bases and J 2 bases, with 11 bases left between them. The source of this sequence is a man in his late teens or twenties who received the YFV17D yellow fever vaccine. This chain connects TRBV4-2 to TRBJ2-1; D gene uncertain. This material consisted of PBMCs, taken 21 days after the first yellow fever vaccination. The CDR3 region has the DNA TGTGCCAGCAGCCAAGAAGAGAGTAGCCCCTACAATGAGCAGTTCTTC. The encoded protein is CASSQEESSPYNEQFF.